The 19 T cell receptor beta chains reported below all come from one sample, sequenced in a study of blood T cells in healthy people across ages. A J-beta primer mix and a sample-barcoded 5' primer were used in a second PCR of roughly 6 to 11 cycles. TCRdb analysed the 5' RACE reads with MiXCR anew, one entry per CDR3 protein. The data hold hundreds of thousands of distinct CDR3 sequences, with 58% observed a single time. Input material: blood. These receptors all come from a man in his fifties or sixties in good health.

V and J are TRBV5-1 and TRBJ2-3; D gene unclear. Germline V gives CDR1 SGHRS, CDR2 YFSETQ. This CDR3 has 14 amino acids. V was pared by 4 bases and J by 1 base, with 10 bases between. This chain's CDR3 is CASSPQDGTDTQYF. The CDR3 DNA reads TGCGCCAGCAGCCCTCAGGACGGCACAGATACGCAGTATTTT.

V is TRBV5-4 and J is TRBJ2-1; 13 positions agree with TRBD2. This CDR3 has 15 amino acids. Germline trimming cut 1 base from V and 10 bases from J; bases unmatched to any gene: 5. The germline gives CDR1 SGHNT, CDR2 YYREEE (reference sequence). The CDR3 loop is CASSLTSGGAREQFF. DNA of the CDR3: TGTGCCAGCAGCTTGACTAGCGGGGGGGCAAGGGAGCAGTTCTTC. The full variable domain, in which reference TRBV5-4 and TRBJ2-1 provide the parts outside the CDR3, is ETGVTQSPTHLIKTRGQQVTLRCSSQSGHNTVSWYQQALGQGPQFIFQYYREEENGRGNFPPRFSGLQFPNYSSELNVNALELDDSALYLCASSLTSGGAREQFFGPGTRLTVL.

The V gene is TRBV11-2, the J gene TRBJ1-2; D possibly corresponds to TRBD1 (5 bases). The germline V gene encodes CDR1 SGHAT and CDR2 FQNNGV. Trimming pared 3 bases from V and 6 bases from J, leaving 11 bases between. The CDR3 totals 13 residues. CDR3 in amino acids: CASSLGVYDGYTF. CDR3 sequence (DNA): TGTGCCAGCAGCTTGGGGGTATACGATGGCTACACCTTC.

The chain carries TRBV4-2 and TRBJ2-2, with a possible D match to TRBD2 (6 bases). Trimming took 8 bases from V and 3 from J, leaving 13 bases between them. Germline lookup yields CDR1 LGHNA and CDR2 YNFKEQ. The CDR3 is made up of 14 amino acids. This CDR3 reads CASGGSPYTGELFF. The CDR3 DNA follows: TGTGCCAGCGGGGGGAGTCCTTACACCGGGGAGCTGTTTTTT.

V is TRBV6-1 and J is TRBJ2-1; unclear D gene. The CDR3 covers 14 residues. The germline V and J ends were trimmed by 1 base and 1 base, with 5 bases remaining between them. The germline V gene has CDR1 MNHNS and CDR2 SASEGT. The CDR3 sequence: CASSEGFSYNEQFF. In DNA form, the CDR3 reads TGTGCCAGCAGTGAAGGGTTTTCCTACAATGAGCAGTTCTTC.

This clonotype was detected a few times. V is TRBV28 and J is TRBJ1-2; D not resolved. Germline CDR1 reads MDHEN; CDR2 reads SYDVKM. V dropped 1 base and J dropped 8 bases, with 8 bases sitting between them. The CDR3 has 12 residues. CDR3 sequence: CASSLFGEGYTF. In DNA, the CDR3 is TGTGCCAGCAGTTTATTTGGGGAGGGCTACACCTTC.

The chain links TRBV9 to TRBJ2-1; perhaps TRBD1 as D (5 bases). Germline loops: CDR1 SGDLS, CDR2 YYNGEE. The CDR3 runs 16 residues. The V and J ends lost 6 bases and 7 bases respectively, with 23 bases between them. Written as DNA, the CDR3 is TGTGCCAGCACGCTCACGTCGGACGTCAGGGTAAATGAGCAGTTCTTC. Translation: CASTLTSDVRVNEQFF.

The rearrangement links TRBV20-1 to TRBJ2-3; D possibly uses TRBD1 or TRBD2 (5 bases each). Germline V gene sequence: CDR1 DFQATT, CDR2 SNEGSKA (reference sequence). The CDR3 consists of 14 residues. The V and J ends lost 0 bases and 10 bases respectively, with 17 bases between them. CDR3 in amino acids: CSARDRGPASSQYF. DNA for the CDR3: TGCAGTGCTAGAGATCGGGGCCCGGCCTCGTCGCAGTATTTT.

This clonotype was counted only a few times. The V and J genes are TRBV11-2 and TRBJ1-2; 10 bases agree with TRBD1. Losses at the gene ends were 5 bases for V and 8 bases for J; bases not matched to a gene: 11. In germline, CDR1 is SGHAT, CDR2 FQNNGV. The CDR3 is 15 residues long. The CDR3 sequence: CASSPYGQGGEGYTF. CDR3 sequence (DNA): TGTGCCAGCAGCCCCTACGGACAGGGGGGTGAGGGCTACACCTTC.

This clonotype was seen only a few times. This chain uses TRBV20-1 with TRBJ2-4; D is unresolved. The CDR3 totals 10 residues. Germline CDR1 and CDR2: DFQATT and SNEGSKA (reference sequence). V was cut by 5 bases and J by 9 bases, with 8 bases left in between. CDR3 in DNA: TGCAGTGCTGAACTCGGCATTCAGTACTTC. Translation: CSAELGIQYF.

This clonotype was detected only a few times. V usage is TRBV4-2 and J usage is TRBJ2-3, with a tentative D call TRBD2 (6 bases). Per the germline V gene, CDR1 is LGHNA and CDR2 is YNFKEQ. V shed 2 bases and J shed 0 bases, with 21 bases lying between them. The CDR3 has 19 residues. DNA for the CDR3: TGTGCCAGCAGCCAAACCCTCCAAGGTGAGCGGGCGAGCACAGATACGCAGTATTTT. Its translation: CASSQTLQGERASTDTQYF.

The chain is built from TRBV18 and TRBJ2-5; 11 nucleotides line up with TRBD2. This CDR3 is built from 14 residues. Germline-derived CDR1 and CDR2 are KGHSH and LQKENI. The trim removed 6 bases at V and 5 bases at J, leaving 5 bases unmatched. The CDR3 DNA sequence: TGTGCCAGCTCTCAGACTAGCGGGGAGGAGACCCAGTACTTC. Protein: CASSQTSGEETQYF.

Turning to this clonotype: In this CDR3 the conserved last residue, phenylalanine or tryptophan, is missing, so a read error is likely. This chain links TRBV20-1 with TRBJ2-5, with 7 bases fitting TRBD2. TRBJ2-7 explains the end of the DNA better; the J call may be wrong. CDR3 length: 11 residues. Germline-derived CDR1 and CDR2 are DFQATT and SNEGSKA (reference sequence). CDR3 region: CSATPGGEQYS. The CDR3 nucleotides read TGCAGTGCTACACCGGGAGGCGAGCAGTACTCC.

J is TRBJ2-3 and V is TRBV11-2; perhaps TRBD1 as D (6 bases). Germline assignment: CDR1 SGHAT and CDR2 FQNNGV. This CDR3 comprises 14 residues. V lost 5 bases to trimming and J lost 2 bases, with 11 bases between them. The CDR3 coding sequence is TGTGCCAGCAGCCGACAGGTGACCACAGATACGCAGTATTTT. Residues: CASSRQVTTDTQYF.

The chain has TRBV7-2 and TRBJ1-2, with 8 bases identical to TRBD1. With 2 bases clipped from V and 8 bases from J, the junction kept 10 bases outside the gene matches. In germline, CDR1 is SGHTA, CDR2 FQGNSA. The CDR3 has 15 amino acids. The CDR3 loop is CASSLKAGGALGYTF. DNA for the CDR3: TGTGCCAGCAGCTTAAAGGCAGGGGGCGCGTTAGGCTACACCTTC.

The genes are TRBV20-1 and TRBJ2-1; D not certain. V was trimmed by 4 bases and J by 2 bases, leaving 12 bases between them. This CDR3 is built from 14 residues. The V gene's germline CDR1 is DFQATT and CDR2 SNEGSKA (reference sequence). CDR3 protein: CSANPGPTYNEQFF. The CDR3, as DNA: TGCAGTGCTAACCCGGGCCCTACCTACAATGAGCAGTTCTTC.

The genes are TRBV4-1 and TRBJ1-1; TRBD1 matches at 7 bases. Germline-derived CDR1 and CDR2 are MGHRA and YSYEKL. V gave up 4 bases and J gave up 5 bases; unmatched junction bases: 10. The CDR3 is 15 residues long. CDR3 protein: CASSRLGQRGTEAFF. In DNA form, the CDR3 reads TGCGCCAGCAGCCGCCTGGGACAGAGGGGAACTGAAGCTTTCTTT.

This clonotype was observed a handful of times. The rearrangement uses TRBV10-3 and TRBJ1-6, with D unclear. There are 17 residues in the CDR3. V was trimmed by 3 bases and J by 4 bases, leaving 16 bases between them. The germline gives CDR1 ENHRY, CDR2 SYGVKD. The CDR3 here is CAISDPEVEPYNSPLHF. Here the CDR3 DNA reads TGTGCCATCAGTGACCCTGAAGTGGAGCCTTATAATTCACCCCTCCACTTT.

This clonotype was seen only once. The chain couples TRBV4-1 to TRBJ1-4; 9 positions match TRBD1. The germline V gene has CDR1 MGHRA and CDR2 YSYEKL. V shed 0 bases and J 3 bases; nucleotides not matched to a gene: 8. The CDR3 has 18 amino acids. In DNA form, the CDR3 reads TGCGCCAGCAGCCAAGATCCCACAGGGGGCTCGGCTAATGAAAAACTGTTTTTT. The encoded protein is CASSQDPTGGSANEKLFF.